A selection of T cell receptor beta chains follows, all from one sample in a study of tumor-infiltrating lymphocytes in primary liver carcinoma. TCRdb recomputed calls from the multiplex PCR reads with MiXCR, one row per CDR3 protein. The sample yields fewer than 350,000 distinct CDR3 sequences, about two thirds seen once. The material sequenced was peripheral blood. All receptors come from a man aged 40-49 years with primary liver carcinoma and hepatitis B virus infection. The CDR3 runs from the conserved cysteine through the conserved F or W. Fields, in order: D gene, J gene, V gene, clone size, CDR3 protein, CDR3 DNA. D genes are given only for firm matches. Rows may omit the clone size; those that give it use once, few, many or a size class.

>NA|TRBJ2-5|TRBV30|few
CAWSVGTQYF
TGTGCCTGGAGTGTGGGGACCCAGTACTTC
>TRBD2|TRBJ2-3|TRBV11-1|few
CANSTGLADTDTQYF
TGTGCTAACAGCACCGGACTAGCTGATACAGATACGCAGTATTTT
>NA|TRBJ2-3|TRBV11-2|many
CASSSGGDTQYF
TGTGCCAGCAGCTCCGGGGGAGATACGCAGTATTTT
>NA|TRBJ2-7|TRBV6-1|many
CASSELAGEVYEQYF
TGTGCCAGCAGTGAACTCGCCGGCGAGGTCTACGAGCAGTACTTC
>NA|TRBJ2-2|TRBV11-2|NA
CANSRTRGGTGELFF
TGTGCCAACAGTCGTACTCGCGGAGGCACCGGGGAGCTGTTTTTT
>TRBD1|TRBJ1-2|TRBV11-2|once
CARSRGANYGYTF
TGTGCCAGATCCAGGGGGGCTAACTATGGCTACACCTTC
>TRBD2|TRBJ2-1|TRBV11-1|NA
CAISLVLADYNEQFF
TGTGCCATCAGCCTTGTACTAGCGGACTACAATGAGCAATTCTTC
>NA|TRBJ2-7|TRBV29-1|NA
CSVKGQWGSYEQYF
TGTAGCGTTAAGGGCCAATGGGGTTCCTACGAGCAGTACTTC
>TRBD1|TRBJ2-6|TRBV30|NA
CPCDRGQNSGANVLTF
TGTCCCTGTGACAGGGGGCAAAACTCTGGGGCCAACGTCCTGACTTTC
>NA|TRBJ1-2|TRBV12-5|many
CASAVGDYGYTF
TGTGCTAGTGCTGTTGGGGACTATGGCTACACCTTC
>NA|TRBJ1-3|TRBV6-6|many
CASSYLGGGNTIYF
TGTGCCAGCAGTTACCTCGGAGGTGGAAACACCATATATTTT
>NA|TRBJ1-3|TRBV7-9|NA
CAISLPGNTIYF
TGTGCCATCAGCCTCCCCGGAAACACCATATATTTT
>NA|TRBJ1-1|TRBV28|few
CASSSMNRRAFF
TGTGCCAGCAGTTCGATGAATAGGCGAGCTTTCTTT
>NA|TRBJ2-3|TRBV7-9|NA
CASSSSQTDVQYF
TGTGCCAGCAGCTCAAGCCAGACAGATGTGCAGTATTTT
>NA|TRBJ2-7|TRBV11-2|NA
CASSRDMGHEQYF
TGTGCCAGCAGCCGGGACATGGGTCACGAGCAGTACTTC
>TRBD1|TRBJ2-6|TRBV6-6|few
CASSYLRPGQGSVGANVLTF
TGTGCCAGCAGTTACCTTCGCCCGGGACAGGGATCTGTTGGGGCCAACGTCCTGACTTTC
>NA|TRBJ2-3|TRBV6-2/TRBV6-3|once
CASSYSRLTGSTPDNTQYF
TGTGCCAGCAGTTACTCCCGACTAACGGGTTCCACGCCGGATAATACGCAGTATTTT
>NA|TRBJ2-2|TRBV4-1|few
CASSLVTEGTGELFF
TGCGCCAGCAGCTTAGTCACCGAGGGCACCGGGGAGCTGTTTTTT
>NA|TRBJ1-1|TRBV24-1|NA
CATSDPHGADTEAFF
TGTGCCACCAGTGATCCCCATGGGGCGGACACTGAAGCTTTCTTT
>NA|TRBJ2-5|TRBV11-2|NA
CVSSLDFGTETQYF
TGTGTCAGCAGCTTAGATTTCGGGACAGAGACCCAGTACTTC
>NA|TRBJ2-5|TRBV24-1|NA
CATSDFRGRQETQYF
TGTGCCACCAGTGATTTTAGGGGACGCCAAGAGACCCAGTACTTC
>TRBD1|TRBJ2-2|TRBV5-1|NA
CASSLEMTGAGELFF
TGCGCCAGCAGCTTGGAGATGACAGGGGCCGGGGAGCTGTTTTTT
>TRBD2|TRBJ2-5|TRBV6-2/TRBV6-3|many
CASREIGGGKTQYF
TGTGCCAGCAGAGAAATAGGCGGGGGGAAGACCCAGTACTTC
>NA|TRBJ2-5|TRBV5-4|NA
CASSLDRRETHYF
TGTGCCAGCAGCTTGGATAGGCGAGAGACCCACTACTTC